Shown below are 6 T cell receptor beta chains from a single sample sequenced in a study of blood T cell repertoires in COVID-19. Here immunoSEQ multiplex PCR was the method, and the copy in TCRdb shows in-frame clones only, minus some. The sample holds about 380,000 clones, roughly 85% seen once. The sequencing input was peripheral blood. Source of these receptors: a woman aged 18-29 years with acute or convalescent COVID-19.

The chain carries TRBV24-1 and TRBJ1-5; TRBD1 aligns across 12 bases. The V gene end was trimmed by 7 bases and the J gene end by 4 bases; junction bases not matched to a gene: 4. This CDR3 is built from 15 residues. Germline CDR1 KGHDR, CDR2 SFDVKD. The CDR3 DNA is TGTGCCACCAGGTCGGGACAGGGGGCGAATCAGCCCCAGCATTTT. This encodes CATRSGQGANQPQHF.

The rearrangement joins TRBV14 to TRBJ1-3, with D unresolved. V lost 3 bases and J 5 bases, leaving 11 bases between the germline ends. Germline V gene lookup returns CDR1 SGHDN and CDR2 FVKESK. CDR3 length: 14 amino acids. The CDR3 coding sequence is TGTGCCAGCAGCCAGGCTCAATCCCGAAACACCATATATTTT. It is translated as CASSQAQSRNTIYF.

This chain links TRBV9 with TRBJ2-3; a possible D gene is TRBD2 (6 bases). Germline values: CDR1 SGDLS, CDR2 YYNGEE. Trimming took off 0 bases at V and 0 bases at J, with 8 bases between the two ends. This CDR3 region has 15 residues. The CDR3 DNA follows: TGTGCCAGCAGCGTAGCTGGGGGGAGCACAGATACGCAGTATTTT. Translated, it gives CASSVAGGSTDTQYF.

This chain uses TRBV6-6 with TRBJ2-3, with 9 bases aligning to TRBD2. The V gene end was trimmed by 6 bases and the J gene end by 0 bases; junction bases not matched to a gene: 7. The CDR3 is made up of 16 amino acids. Germline V gene lookup returns CDR1 MNHNY and CDR2 SVGAGI (reference sequence). The DNA of the CDR3 is TGTGCCAGCAGCCTCTTAGCGGGGGTTAGCACAGATACGCAGTATTTT. Encoded protein: CASSLLAGVSTDTQYF.

The chain employs TRBV6-5 and TRBJ1-1, with D possibly matching TRBD1 (6 bases). The CDR3 contains 13 residues. V lost 7 bases, J lost 2 bases, and 11 bases lay in between. Germline CDR1 MNHEY, CDR2 SVGAGI. The CDR3 DNA sequence: TGTGCCAGCACCGTGGACAGAAACACTGAAGCTTTCTTT. Translation: CASTVDRNTEAFF.

J is TRBJ1-4 and V is TRBV27; D remains unclear. V lost 7 bases, J lost 6 bases, and 15 bases lay in between. Germline V gene lookup returns CDR1 MNHEY and CDR2 SMNVEV (reference sequence). This CDR3 comprises 14 residues. The CDR3 DNA is TGTGCCAGCACTATTCCCGAGGCGGATGAAAAACTGTTTTTT. This encodes CASTIPEADEKLFF.